One sample yielded the 24 T cell receptor beta chains listed below, sequenced in a study of Graves' ophthalmopathy and Graves' hyperthyroidism. Amplified TCR beta CDR3 regions were obtained using RNA transcripts as template. The authors performed first-round RT-PCR with HTBI primers and then a second-round multiplex PCR. From the multiplex PCR reads, TCRdb called clonotypes with MiXCR, one entry per CDR3 protein. This sample has about 340,000 distinct CDR3 sequences, with roughly 15% found just once. Sequencing used peripheral blood. The source of these receptors is an adult man with Graves' ophthalmopathy.

This clonotype was recorded at least ten times. The rearrangement uses TRBV6-1 and TRBJ2-7; no clear D gene. The ends were cut back, 4 bases at V and 2 bases at J, with 6 bases in the middle. Germline CDR1 reads MNHNS; CDR2 reads SASEGT. The CDR3 is made up of 12 amino acids. CDR3 in amino acids: CASSAKAYEQYF. CDR3 nucleotide sequence: TGTGCCAGCAGTGCCAAGGCCTACGAGCAGTACTTC.

There are many counts of this clonotype. J is TRBJ1-1 and V is TRBV4-1, with D possibly matching TRBD1 (5 bases). CDR3 length: 18 residues. V lost 1 base to trimming and J lost 1 base, with 19 bases between them. Germline V gene data show CDR1 as MGHRA and CDR2 as YSYEKL. The CDR3 loop is CASSQVGTANFGNTEAFF. CDR3 nucleotide sequence: TGCGCCAGCAGCCAAGTGGGGACGGCCAATTTTGGGAACACTGAAGCTTTCTTT.

This clonotype was detected many times. This chain joins TRBV25-1 and TRBJ1-2, with D maybe TRBD1 (5 bases). V gave up 3 bases and J gave up 3 bases, with 14 bases separating them. This CDR3 has 15 amino acids. From germline, CDR1 is MGHDK and CDR2 SYGVNS. CDR3 coding DNA: TGTGCCAGCAGTGACTTACGACAGAACCACTATGGCTACACCTTC. This sequence encodes CASSDLRQNHYGYTF.

This clonotype was seen at least ten times. This chain connects TRBV2 to TRBJ2-7, with D unresolved. Germline values: CDR1 SNHLY, CDR2 FYNNEI. With 1 base removed from V and 4 bases from J, the gap between germline ends came to 14 bases. This CDR3 comprises 15 residues. The DNA of the CDR3 is TGTGCCAGCAGTGAAGACGAACAGAGTCCTTACGAGCAGTACTTC. It yields the protein CASSEDEQSPYEQYF.

Here the CDR3 DNA reads TGTGCCACCGAGGCGGGAAGGCAAGAGACCCAGTACTTC. The encoded protein is CATEAGRQETQYF. The J gene is TRBJ2-5, the V gene TRBV7-2, with D possibly matching TRBD2 (6 bases). The CDR3 is 13 amino acids. The ends were cut back, 10 bases at V and 2 bases at J, with 14 bases in the middle. Germline-derived CDR1 and CDR2 are SGHTA and FQGNSA.

This clonotype was observed many times. The chain carries TRBV24-1 and TRBJ2-5; either TRBD1 or TRBD2 may supply D (6 bases each). The germline gives CDR1 KGHDR, CDR2 SFDVKD. V was trimmed by 5 bases and J by 5 bases, leaving 11 bases between them. This CDR3 is 13 amino acids long. The DNA for the CDR3 is TGTGCCACCAGTGTTCGGGGGCTGGAGACCCAGTACTTC. It specifies CATSVRGLETQYF.

The rearrangement uses TRBV5-1 and TRBJ1-1, with D hard to call. CDR3 size: 12 residues. V was shortened by 0 bases and J by 7 bases, with 7 bases between the two germline ends. CDR1 and CDR2 from the germline V gene are SGHRS and YFSETQ. CDR3 nucleotide sequence: TGCGCCAGCAGCTTGGAAGGCATTGAAGCTTTCTTT. Translation: CASSLEGIEAFF.

Many counts were recorded for this clonotype. The rearrangement links TRBV30 to TRBJ2-5; D remains unclear. V was shortened by 1 base and J by 5 bases, with 8 bases between the two germline ends. Germline V CDR1 and CDR2: GTSNPN, SVGIG (reference sequence). The CDR3 covers 12 residues. CDR3 sequence (DNA): TGTGCCTGGAGTGAGTCCGGGGAGACCCAGTACTTC. It translates to CAWSESGETQYF. Full variable domain (remainder filled in from reference TRBV30 and TRBJ2-5): SQTIHQWPATLVQPVGSPLSLECTVEGTSNPNLYWYRQAAGRGLQLLFYSVGIGQISSEVPQNLSASRPQDRQFILSSKKLLLSDSGFYLCAWSESGETQYFGPGTRLLVL.

This clonotype was detected ten times or more. This rearrangement joins TRBV6-1 to TRBJ2-6; possibly TRBD1 for D (6 bases). The CDR3 loop spans 14 amino acids. The V and J ends lost 6 bases and 1 base respectively, with 7 bases between them. Looked up from germline, CDR1 is MNHNS and CDR2 is SASEGT. CDR3 sequence: CASRGASGANVLTF. CDR3 sequence (DNA): TGTGCCAGCAGGGGGGCGTCTGGGGCCAACGTCCTGACTTTC.

Ten or more counts support this clonotype. The chain is built from TRBV20-1 and TRBJ2-7; TRBD1 matches at 7 bases. V lost 8 bases, J lost 1 base, and 8 bases stayed unmatched. The CDR3 runs to 13 residues. Germline V gene data show CDR1 as DFQATT and CDR2 as SNEGSKA (reference sequence). CDR3 protein: CSFFSDRSYEQYF. The CDR3 DNA sequence: TGCAGTTTCTTCTCGGACAGGTCCTACGAGCAGTACTTC.

The sample holds many counts of this clonotype. This sequence joins TRBV28 and TRBJ1-6; D ambiguous. The CDR3 extends over 16 amino acids. Germline lookup yields CDR1 MDHEN and CDR2 SYDVKM. V was trimmed by 3 bases and J by 2 bases, leaving 11 bases between them. CDR3 residues: CASSLGGGTYNSPLHF. CDR3 nucleotide sequence: TGTGCCAGCAGTTTGGGTGGTGGGACCTATAATTCACCCCTCCACTTT.

This clonotype appeared many times. This sequence joins TRBV19 and TRBJ2-7; possible D gene TRBD2, 5 bases. Germline V lookup: CDR1 LNHDA, CDR2 SQIVND (reference sequence). The V and J ends lost 4 bases and 1 base respectively, with 14 bases between them. The CDR3 spans 15 residues. In DNA form, the CDR3 reads TGTGCCAGTAGTACTAGCTCGGACGATTCCTACGAGCAGTACTTC. Translating it yields CASSTSSDDSYEQYF. The entire variable domain, with the rest obtained from reference TRBV19 and TRBJ2-7, is as follows: DGGITQSPKYLFRKEGQNVTLSCEQNLNHDAMYWYRQDPGQGLRLIYYSQIVNDFQKGDIAEGYSVSREKKESFPLTVTSAQKNPTAFYLCASSTSSDDSYEQYFGPGTRLTVT.

Ten or more counts support this clonotype. The chain combines TRBV12-3 or TRBV12-4 with TRBJ2-4; D is possibly TRBD2 (6 bases). V gave up 6 bases and J gave up 13 bases, with 16 bases separating them. This CDR3 region has 12 residues. This CDR3 reads CASRNPGDSQYF. CDR3 in DNA: TGTGCCAGCAGGAACCCGGGGGACTCGCAGTACTTC.

This clonotype was found many times. The rearrangement links TRBV11-2 to TRBJ1-6, with 10 bases fitting TRBD1. V shed 1 base and J 7 bases; nucleotides not matched to a gene: 4. The CDR3 covers 16 residues. Per germline, CDR1 SGHAT and CDR2 FQNNGV. The DNA for the CDR3 is TGTGCCAGCAGCTTAGCCACGGGACAGGGGAATTCACCCCTCCACTTT. Encoded protein: CASSLATGQGNSPLHF.

This clonotype occurred many times. The chain has TRBV6-2 or TRBV6-3 and TRBJ2-7; 8 bases are a match to TRBD2. V was pared by 0 bases and J by 0 bases, with 10 bases of the junction left unmatched. Germline V lookup: CDR1 MNHEY, CDR2 SVGEGT. The CDR3 has 18 amino acids. In nucleotides, the CDR3 is TGTGCCAGCAGTTACTCGTTGGTGCGGGAGGACATCTCCTACGAGCAGTACTTC. Translation: CASSYSLVREDISYEQYF.

This clonotype was seen ten or more times. CDR3 bases: TGTGCCAGCAGTCCGGGGCAGGGCACCGGGGAGCTGTTTTTT. Protein sequence: CASSPGQGTGELFF. V and J are TRBV6-5 and TRBJ2-2, with D possibly called TRBD1 or TRBD2 (5 bases each). The V and J ends lost 5 bases and 4 bases respectively, with 11 bases between them. Germline CDR1 reads MNHEY; CDR2 reads SVGAGI. The CDR3 loop spans 14 amino acids.

There are many counts of this clonotype. The V and J genes are TRBV20-1 and TRBJ1-2, with D perhaps TRBD1 (5 bases). Germline V gene lookup returns CDR1 DFQATT and CDR2 SNEGSKA (reference sequence). The V end was cut by 1 base, the J end by 9 bases, with 18 bases between. This CDR3 has 14 amino acids. The CDR3 DNA follows: TGCAGTGCTAGAGGGGAGGGGCTAGAGCTCAGCTACACCTTC. Translated, it gives CSARGEGLELSYTF.

This clonotype showed up many times. J is TRBJ1-1 and V is TRBV19, with a possible D match to TRBD1 (6 bases). The CDR3 is 14 amino acids. The V and J ends lost 3 bases and 5 bases respectively, with 13 bases between them. The germline V gene has CDR1 LNHDA and CDR2 SQIVND (reference sequence). The CDR3 nucleotides read TGTGCCAGTAGTATTCCGGGGGCGCGAACTGAAGCTTTCTTT. Amino acid sequence: CASSIPGARTEAFF.

This clonotype was seen ten or more times. This chain connects TRBV7-2 to TRBJ2-2, with TRBD1 as a possible D gene (5 bases). The CDR3 totals 15 residues. Germline-derived CDR1 and CDR2 are SGHTA and FQGNSA. V lost 1 base and J lost 2, with 8 bases in between. CDR3 protein: CASSLGQRNTGELFF. Here the CDR3 DNA reads TGTGCCAGCAGCTTAGGACAGAGAAACACCGGGGAGCTGTTTTTT. Looking up the rest from reference TRBV7-2 and TRBJ2-2 gives the full variable domain: GAGVSQSPSNKVTEKGKDVELRCDPISGHTALYWYRQSLGQGLEFLIYFQGNSAPDKSGLPSDRFSAERTGGSVSTLTIQRTQQEDSAVYLCASSLGQRNTGELFFGEGSRLTVL.

This clonotype was detected ten times or more. Lacking the conserved final phenylalanine or tryptophan, this CDR3 likely reflects a read error. The DNA is omitted, as the CDR3 cannot be located on it reliably, and the CDR3 follows TCRdb's listing. The V gene is TRBV7-9, the J gene TRBJ1-2; TRBD1 is taken as the D call from the table, unchecked against the DNA. The CDR3 totals 12 residues, both ends included. Germline CDR1 reads SEHNR; CDR2 reads FQNEAQ (reference sequence). The CDR3 region is CASSLLRDKISA.

The CDR3 DNA reads TGTGCCAGCAGTACGGACCACGGATCCTACGAGCAGTACTTC. Amino acid sequence: CASSTDHGSYEQYF. V is TRBV6-1 and J is TRBJ2-7; no clear D gene. The CDR3 loop spans 14 amino acids. V dropped 5 bases and J dropped 1 base, with 12 bases sitting between them. Germline V gene sequence: CDR1 MNHNS, CDR2 SASEGT.

This clonotype has a handful of counts. One end of the junction is discordant with germline, which a read error may explain. This rearrangement joins TRBV7-7 to TRBJ1-1; 7 positions match TRBD1. The CDR3 is made up of 16 amino acids. Per germline, CDR1 SSHAT and CDR2 FNYEAQ (reference sequence). As DNA, the CDR3 is TGTGCTAGCAGCCAATACAGGGGCTCGGGGAACACTGAAGCTTTCTTT. Its translation: CASSQYRGSGNTEAFF. Supplemented by reference TRBV7-7 and TRBJ1-1, the full variable domain reads GAGVSQSPRYKVTKRGQDVTLRCDPISSHATLYWYQQALGQGPEFLTYFNYEAQPDKSGLPSDRFSAERPEGSISTLTIQRTEQRDSAMYRCASSQYRGSGNTEAFFGQGTRLTVV.

This clonotype was counted many times. This chain connects TRBV12-3 or TRBV12-4 to TRBJ2-7, with 8 positions matching TRBD1. The CDR3 extends over 14 amino acids. The J segment lost 7 bases and the V segment lost 3 bases, leaving 8 bases of the junction unmatched. The CDR3 nucleotides are TGTGCCAGCAGTTTGTGGCAGGGGGCGGGGGAGCAGTACTTC. This codes for CASSLWQGAGEQYF.

This clonotype showed up many times. The chain is built from TRBV7-2 and TRBJ1-1, with D uncertain. The CDR3 sequence is 15 residues long. The V end was cut by 1 base, the J end by 1 base, with 10 bases between. Germline values: CDR1 SGHTA, CDR2 FQGNSA. The CDR3: CASSLGFRPNTEAFF. The CDR3 DNA sequence: TGTGCCAGCAGCTTAGGGTTCAGGCCGAACACTGAAGCTTTCTTT.